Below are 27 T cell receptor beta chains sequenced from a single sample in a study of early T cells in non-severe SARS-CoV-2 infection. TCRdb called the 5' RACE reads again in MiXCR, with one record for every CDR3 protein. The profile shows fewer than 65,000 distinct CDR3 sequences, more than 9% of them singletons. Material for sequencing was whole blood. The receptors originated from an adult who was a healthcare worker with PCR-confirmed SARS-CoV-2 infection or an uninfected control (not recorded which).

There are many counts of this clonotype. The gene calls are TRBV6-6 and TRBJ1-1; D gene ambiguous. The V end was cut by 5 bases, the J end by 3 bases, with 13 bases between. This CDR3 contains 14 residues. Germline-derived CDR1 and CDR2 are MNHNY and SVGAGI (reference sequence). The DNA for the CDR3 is TGTGCCAGCAGTCCGCCGAGGACCTACACTGAAGCTTTCTTT. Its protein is CASSPPRTYTEAFF.

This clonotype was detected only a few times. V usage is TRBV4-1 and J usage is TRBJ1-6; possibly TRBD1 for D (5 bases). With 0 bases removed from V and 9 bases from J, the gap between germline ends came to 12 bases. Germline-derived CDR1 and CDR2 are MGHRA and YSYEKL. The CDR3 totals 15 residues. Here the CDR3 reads CASSQESRAGSPLHF. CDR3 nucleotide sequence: TGCGCCAGCAGCCAAGAATCCAGGGCAGGTTCACCCCTCCACTTT.

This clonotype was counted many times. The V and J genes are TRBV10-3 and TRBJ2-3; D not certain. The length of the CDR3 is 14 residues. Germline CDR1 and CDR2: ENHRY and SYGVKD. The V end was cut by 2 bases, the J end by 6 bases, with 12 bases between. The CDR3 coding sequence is TGTGCCATCAGTGAGCAACGCGCATCCGATACGCAGTATTTT. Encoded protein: CAISEQRASDTQYF.

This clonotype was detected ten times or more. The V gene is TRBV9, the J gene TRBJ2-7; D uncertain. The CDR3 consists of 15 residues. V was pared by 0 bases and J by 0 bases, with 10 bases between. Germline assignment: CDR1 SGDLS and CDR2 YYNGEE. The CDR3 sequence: CASSVAASFSYEQYF. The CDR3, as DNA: TGTGCCAGCAGCGTAGCGGCATCGTTCTCCTACGAGCAGTACTTC.

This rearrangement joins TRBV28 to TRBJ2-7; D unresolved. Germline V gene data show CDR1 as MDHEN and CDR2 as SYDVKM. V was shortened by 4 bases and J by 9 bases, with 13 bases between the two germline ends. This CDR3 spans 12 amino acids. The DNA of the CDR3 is TGTGCCAGCAGTTCCACTATACTTGGGCAGTACTTC. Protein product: CASSSTILGQYF.

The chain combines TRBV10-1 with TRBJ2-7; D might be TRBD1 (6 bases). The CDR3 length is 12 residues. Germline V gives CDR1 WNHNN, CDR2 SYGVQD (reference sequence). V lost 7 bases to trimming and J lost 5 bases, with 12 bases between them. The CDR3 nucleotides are TGCGCCAGCATTTCAGGGGTAGACGAGCAGTACTTC. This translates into CASISGVDEQYF.

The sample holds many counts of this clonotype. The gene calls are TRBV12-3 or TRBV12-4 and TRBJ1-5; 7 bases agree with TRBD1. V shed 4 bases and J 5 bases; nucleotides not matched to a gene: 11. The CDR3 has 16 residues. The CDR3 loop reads CASSSHGQAKYQPQHF. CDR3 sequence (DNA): TGTGCCAGCAGTTCCCACGGACAGGCAAAATATCAGCCCCAGCATTTT.

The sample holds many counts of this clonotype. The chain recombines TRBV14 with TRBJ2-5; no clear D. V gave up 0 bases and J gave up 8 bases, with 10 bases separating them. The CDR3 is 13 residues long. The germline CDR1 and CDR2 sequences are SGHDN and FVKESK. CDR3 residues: CASSQDLGRTQYF. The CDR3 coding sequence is TGTGCCAGCAGCCAAGATCTCGGCCGAACCCAGTACTTC.

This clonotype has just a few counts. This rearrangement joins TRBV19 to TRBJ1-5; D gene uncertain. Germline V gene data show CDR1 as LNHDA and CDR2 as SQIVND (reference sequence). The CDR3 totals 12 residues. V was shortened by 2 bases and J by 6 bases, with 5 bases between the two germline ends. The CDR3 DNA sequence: TGTGCCAGTAGTATAAGTAGTCAGCCCCAGCATTTT. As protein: CASSISSQPQHF.

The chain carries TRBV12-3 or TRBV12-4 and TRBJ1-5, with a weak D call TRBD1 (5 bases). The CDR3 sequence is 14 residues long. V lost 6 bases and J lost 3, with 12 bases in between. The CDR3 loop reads CASSSMTVNQPQHF. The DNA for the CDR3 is TGTGCCAGCAGCTCTATGACAGTCAATCAGCCCCAGCATTTT.

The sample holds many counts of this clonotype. DNA for the CDR3: TGTGCCAGCGGACCGGGACAGGGGAGTTCACCCCTCCACTTT. This encodes CASGPGQGSSPLHF. The chain joins TRBV2 to TRBJ1-6, with TRBD1 identical over 10 bases. CDR3 length equals 14 residues. V lost 8 bases and J lost 9; bases outside the gene matches: 7. CDR1 and CDR2 (germline): SNHLY, FYNNEI.

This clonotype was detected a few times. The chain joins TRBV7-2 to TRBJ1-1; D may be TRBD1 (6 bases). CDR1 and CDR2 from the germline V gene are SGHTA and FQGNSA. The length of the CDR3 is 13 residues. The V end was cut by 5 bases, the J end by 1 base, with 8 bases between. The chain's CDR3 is CASSGQPNTEAFF. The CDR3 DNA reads TGTGCCAGCAGCGGACAGCCGAACACTGAAGCTTTCTTT.

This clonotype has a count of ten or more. CDR3 DNA sequence: TGTGCCAGCAGCTCGAGCGGGAGCTTTACAGATACGCAGTATTTT. Its protein product is CASSSSGSFTDTQYF. The J gene is TRBJ2-3, the V gene TRBV7-9; 8 bases align to TRBD2. The CDR3 is 15 residues long. The trim removed 4 bases at V and 3 bases at J, leaving 6 bases unmatched. CDR1 is SEHNR and CDR2 is FQNEAQ in the germline V gene (reference sequence).

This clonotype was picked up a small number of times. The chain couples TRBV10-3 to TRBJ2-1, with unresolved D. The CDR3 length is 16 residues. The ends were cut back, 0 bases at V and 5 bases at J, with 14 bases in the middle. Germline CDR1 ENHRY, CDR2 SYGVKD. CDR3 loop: CAISESWLEVDNEQFF. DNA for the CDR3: TGTGCCATCAGTGAGTCGTGGCTTGAAGTCGACAATGAGCAGTTCTTC.

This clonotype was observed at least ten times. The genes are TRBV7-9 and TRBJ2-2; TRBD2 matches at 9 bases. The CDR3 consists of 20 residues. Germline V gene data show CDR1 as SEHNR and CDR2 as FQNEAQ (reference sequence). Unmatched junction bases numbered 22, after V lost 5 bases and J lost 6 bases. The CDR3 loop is CASSPERGSGRGRSAGELFF. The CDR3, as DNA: TGTGCCAGCAGCCCAGAGAGGGGTAGCGGGAGAGGAAGAAGCGCCGGGGAGCTGTTTTTT. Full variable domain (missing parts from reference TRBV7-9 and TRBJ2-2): DTGVSQNPRHKITKRGQNVTFRCDPISEHNRLYWYRQTLGQGPEFLTYFQNEAQLEKSRLLSDRFSAERPKGSFSTLEIQRTEQGDSAMYLCASSPERGSGRGRSAGELFFGEGSRLTVL.

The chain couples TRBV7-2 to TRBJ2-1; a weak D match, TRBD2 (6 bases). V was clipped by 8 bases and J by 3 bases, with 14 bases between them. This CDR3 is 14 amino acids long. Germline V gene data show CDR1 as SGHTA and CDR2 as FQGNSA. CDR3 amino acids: CASSAGTRYNEQFF. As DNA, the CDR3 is TGTGCCAGCTCCGCCGGGACTCGCTACAATGAGCAGTTCTTC.

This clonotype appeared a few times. CDR3 sequence (DNA): TGTGCCAGCTCTCTACAGGGCACTAGCACAGATACGCAGTATTTT. Translating it yields CASSLQGTSTDTQYF. This chain joins TRBV18 and TRBJ2-3; TRBD1 might be the D (6 bases). Germline V lookup: CDR1 KGHSH, CDR2 LQKENI. This CDR3 region has 15 residues. V shed 6 bases and J shed 0 bases, with 13 bases lying between them.

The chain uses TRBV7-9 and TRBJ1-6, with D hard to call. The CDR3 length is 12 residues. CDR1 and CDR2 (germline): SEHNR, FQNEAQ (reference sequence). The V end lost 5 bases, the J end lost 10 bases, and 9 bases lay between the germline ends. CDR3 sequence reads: CASSPTASPLHF. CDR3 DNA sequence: TGTGCCAGCAGCCCCACAGCCTCACCCCTCCACTTT.

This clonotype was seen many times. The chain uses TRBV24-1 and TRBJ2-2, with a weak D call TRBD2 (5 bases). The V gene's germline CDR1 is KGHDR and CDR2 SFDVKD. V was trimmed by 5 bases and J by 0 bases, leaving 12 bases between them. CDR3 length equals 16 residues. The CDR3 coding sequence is TGTGCCACCAGTGGAGGGCAAGGATCGAACACCGGGGAGCTGTTTTTT. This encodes CATSGGQGSNTGELFF.

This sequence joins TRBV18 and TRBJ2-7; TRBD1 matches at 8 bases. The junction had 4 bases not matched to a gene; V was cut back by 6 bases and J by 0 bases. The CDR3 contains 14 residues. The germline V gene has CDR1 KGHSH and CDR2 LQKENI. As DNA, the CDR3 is TGTGCCAGCTCCGGGGACAGGACCTCCTACGAGCAGTACTTC. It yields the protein CASSGDRTSYEQYF.

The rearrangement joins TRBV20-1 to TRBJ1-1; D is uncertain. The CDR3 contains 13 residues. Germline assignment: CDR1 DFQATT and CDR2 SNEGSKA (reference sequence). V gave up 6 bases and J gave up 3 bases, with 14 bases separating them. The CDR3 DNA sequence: TGCAGTGCGGGATCGACGGCGGACACTGAAGCTTTCTTT. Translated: CSAGSTADTEAFF.

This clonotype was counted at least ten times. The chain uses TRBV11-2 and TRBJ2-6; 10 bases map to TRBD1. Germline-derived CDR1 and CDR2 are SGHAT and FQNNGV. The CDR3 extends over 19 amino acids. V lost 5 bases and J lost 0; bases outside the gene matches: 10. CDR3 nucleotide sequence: TGTGCCAGCAGCACACTGGACAGGGGGAAAGACTCTGGGGCCAACGTCCTGACTTTC. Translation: CASSTLDRGKDSGANVLTF. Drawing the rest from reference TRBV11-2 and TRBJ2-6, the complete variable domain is EAGVAQSPRYKIIEKRQSVAFWCNPISGHATLYWYQQILGQGPKLLIQFQNNGVVDDSQLPKDRFSAERLKGVDSTLKIQPAKLEDSAVYLCASSTLDRGKDSGANVLTFGAGSRLTVL.

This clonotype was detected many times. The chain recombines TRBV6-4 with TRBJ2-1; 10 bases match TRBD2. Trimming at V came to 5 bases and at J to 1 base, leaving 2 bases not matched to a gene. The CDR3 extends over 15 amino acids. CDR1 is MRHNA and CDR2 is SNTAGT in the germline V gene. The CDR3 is CASSQREGSYNEQFF. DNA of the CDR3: TGTGCCAGCAGTCAGCGGGAGGGATCCTACAATGAGCAGTTCTTC.

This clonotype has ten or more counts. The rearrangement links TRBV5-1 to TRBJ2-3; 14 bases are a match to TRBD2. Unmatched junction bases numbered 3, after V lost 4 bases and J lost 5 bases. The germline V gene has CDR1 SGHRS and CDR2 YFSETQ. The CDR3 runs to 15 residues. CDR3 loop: CASSMGTSGGDTQYF. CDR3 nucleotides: TGCGCCAGCAGCATGGGGACTAGCGGGGGAGATACGCAGTATTTT.

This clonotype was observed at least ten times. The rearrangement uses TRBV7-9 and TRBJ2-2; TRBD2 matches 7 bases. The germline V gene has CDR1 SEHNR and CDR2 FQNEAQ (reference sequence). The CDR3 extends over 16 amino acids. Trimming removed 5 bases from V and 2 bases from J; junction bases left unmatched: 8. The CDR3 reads CASSAREAINTGELFF. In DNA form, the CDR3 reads TGTGCCAGCAGCGCCCGGGAGGCCATCAACACCGGGGAGCTGTTTTTT.

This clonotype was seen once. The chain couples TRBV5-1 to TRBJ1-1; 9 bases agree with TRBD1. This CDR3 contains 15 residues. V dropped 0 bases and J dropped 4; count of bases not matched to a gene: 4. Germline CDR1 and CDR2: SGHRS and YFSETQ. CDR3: CASSLGGQGRTEAFF. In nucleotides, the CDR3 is TGCGCCAGCAGCTTGGGGGGACAGGGTCGCACTGAAGCTTTCTTT.

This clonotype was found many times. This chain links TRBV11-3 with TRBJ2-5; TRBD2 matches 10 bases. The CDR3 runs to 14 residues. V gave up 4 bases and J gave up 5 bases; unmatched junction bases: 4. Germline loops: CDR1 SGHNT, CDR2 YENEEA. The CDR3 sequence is CASSSSGSWETQYF. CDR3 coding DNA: TGTGCCAGCAGCTCTAGCGGGAGTTGGGAGACCCAGTACTTC. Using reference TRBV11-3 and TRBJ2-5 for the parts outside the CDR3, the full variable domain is EAGVVQSPRYKIIEKKQPVAFWCNPISGHNTLYWYLQNLGQGPELLIRYENEEAVDDSQLPKDRFSAERLKGVDSTLKIQPAELGDSAVYLCASSSSGSWETQYFGPGTRLLVL.